This T cell receptor (beta chain) was found in a study of Graves' ophthalmopathy and Graves' hyperthyroidism. This clonotype was counted at least ten times. TCR beta CDR3 regions were amplified from RNA transcripts. Second-round multiplex PCR followed a first-round RT-PCR using HTBI primers. TCRdb passed the multiplex PCR reads through MiXCR, listing each CDR3 protein once. The table shows more than 1,000,000 distinct CDR3 sequences, with less than 45% occurring only once. The receptor was isolated from an adult man with Graves' hyperthyroidism. The sample taken for sequencing was peripheral blood or thyroid tissue (not recorded which).

CDR3 region: CASSFNPTGYGYTF. The CDR3 DNA sequence: TGTGCCAGCAGCTTCAACCCAACCGGATATGGCTACACCTTC. The rearrangement uses TRBV7-2 and TRBJ1-2; D call uncertain. The germline V and J ends were trimmed by 3 bases and 5 bases, with 13 bases remaining between them. CDR1 and CDR2 from the germline V gene are SGHTA and FQGNSA. CDR3 length: 14 amino acids.